Below, 16 T cell receptor beta chains from the same sample are listed, as sequenced in a study of CD8+CD57+ T cells in acquired aplastic anemia (dated by TCRdb to between 2017 and 2018). Patients chosen for sequencing had shown expansion of CD8+CD57+ cells by flow cytometry. TCRdb records Illumina HiSeq 2000 as the sequencer. Genomic DNA was used as template for profiling of TCR beta VDJ combinations and CDR3 sequences. Starting from the raw public reads, TCRdb applied fastp trimming at Q25, assembled clones with MiXCR and retained in-frame beta chains. A single entry per CDR3 protein holds the most common genes and DNA from its merged rows. In this sample the table shows around 200,000 distinct CDR3 sequences, nearly 65% of which occur a single time. The ten most abundant clones make up roughly 46% of the sample. Sequencing was carried out using sorted CD4+, CD8+, or CD8+CD57+ T cells (not recorded which) from PBMCs. The receptors were sampled from a human donor with aplastic anemia.

The rearrangement joins TRBV9 to TRBJ2-1; a weak D match, TRBD1 (6 bases). Germline values: CDR1 SGDLS, CDR2 YYNGEE. This CDR3 comprises 13 residues. Trimming cost V 0 bases and J 8 bases, with 9 bases left between them. As DNA, the CDR3 is TGTGCCAGCAGCGTAGTCTCAGGGGATGAGCAGTTCTTC. This gives the protein CASSVVSGDEQFF.

This clonotype was counted between two and nine times. V usage is TRBV7-8 and J usage is TRBJ2-7, with D possibly matching TRBD1 (5 bases). The CDR3 is 16 residues long. The germline V gene has CDR1 SGHVS and CDR2 FQNEAQ. Trimming cost V 1 base and J 2 bases, with 15 bases left between them. CDR3 DNA sequence: TGTGCCAGCAGCTTAGGCGTCTCAAGGGGAACCTACGAGCAGTACTTC. Its protein is CASSLGVSRGTYEQYF.

V gene TRBV19 combines with J gene TRBJ1-6; possible D gene TRBD1, 5 bases. CDR1 LNHDA and CDR2 SQIVND come from the germline V gene (reference sequence). CDR3 length: 15 residues. V dropped 5 bases and J dropped 6 bases, with 14 bases sitting between them. CDR3 bases: TGTGCCAGTAGTGCGCGGGGCGGCAGTAATTCACCCCTCCACTTT. Amino acid sequence: CASSARGGSNSPLHF.

The chain combines TRBV7-9 with TRBJ1-3, with D possibly TRBD1 on 5 matching bases. The CDR3 runs 14 residues. CDR1 and CDR2 (germline): SEHNR, FQNEAQ (reference sequence). V gave up 5 bases and J gave up 8 bases, with 16 bases separating them. CDR3 in DNA: TGTGCCAGCAGCCCTGGAGACGGAGGGGACACCATATATTTT. It translates to CASSPGDGGDTIYF.

The chain recombines TRBV10-3 with TRBJ2-7, with 10 bases aligning to TRBD1. This CDR3 spans 16 amino acids. Trimming at V came to 0 bases and at J to 2 bases, leaving 4 bases not matched to a gene. Germline CDR1 ENHRY, CDR2 SYGVKD. Here the CDR3 reads CAISESVGQGTYEQYF. CDR3 bases: TGTGCCATCAGTGAGTCAGTGGGACAGGGGACCTACGAGCAGTACTTC.

This clonotype was observed many times. The chain recombines TRBV19 with TRBJ1-1, with unresolved D. This CDR3 comprises 14 residues. Germline V gives CDR1 LNHDA, CDR2 SQIVND (reference sequence). Trimming pared 6 bases from V and 5 bases from J, leaving 16 bases between. The CDR3: CASRDYPLGTEAFF. The CDR3 DNA reads TGTGCCAGTAGGGACTACCCCTTGGGGACTGAAGCTTTCTTT. Based on the CDR3 plus reference TRBV19 and TRBJ1-1, the full variable domain is DGGITQSPKYLFRKEGQNVTLSCEQNLNHDAMYWYRQDPGQGLRLIYYSQIVNDFQKGDIAEGYSVSREKKESFPLTVTSAQKNPTAFYLCASRDYPLGTEAFFGQGTRLTVV.

The chain has TRBV20-1 and TRBJ2-6, with D perhaps matching TRBD2 (6 bases). The germline V gene encodes CDR1 DFQATT and CDR2 SNEGSKA (reference sequence). The V end lost 3 bases, the J end lost 0 bases, and 12 bases lay between the germline ends. The CDR3 loop spans 16 amino acids. This CDR3 is CSASTSTSSGANVLTF. CDR3 DNA sequence: TGCAGTGCTAGCACTAGCACGAGCTCTGGGGCCAACGTCCTGACTTTC.

V and J are TRBV10-3 and TRBJ2-7; D possibly matches TRBD1 or TRBD2 (5 bases each). The CDR3 has 15 amino acids. Between the trimmed V and J ends, which lost 6 bases and 0 bases, there was a span of 15 bases. Germline V gene sequence: CDR1 ENHRY, CDR2 SYGVKD. CDR3 bases: TGTGCCATCAGCTCATCAAGGGACGCCTCCTACGAGCAGTACTTC. It encodes CAISSSRDASYEQYF.

This chain links TRBV10-2 with TRBJ2-7, with D possibly TRBD2 on 6 matching bases. This CDR3 has 14 amino acids. From germline, CDR1 is WSHSY and CDR2 SAAADI. The V gene lost 6 bases and the J gene lost 3 bases, with 15 bases spanning the gap. DNA for the CDR3: TGCGCCAGCAGCGGGGTTGCGGGGAACTACGAGCAGTACTTC. It is translated as CASSGVAGNYEQYF.

With regard to this clonotype: Relative to the germline gene, one junction end is altered; a read error may explain this. This chain joins TRBV4-1 and TRBJ2-7; D might be TRBD1 or TRBD2, each matching 5 bases. This CDR3 has 14 amino acids. In germline, CDR1 is MGHRA, CDR2 YSYEKL. CDR3: CASSQSGPAYEQYF. The CDR3 coding sequence is TGTGCCAGCAGCCAATCGGGACCCGCCTACGAGCAGTACTTC.

The chain combines TRBV12-3 or TRBV12-4 with TRBJ1-5, with D tentatively TRBD1 (5 bases). This CDR3 has 13 residues. Trimming removed 1 base from V and 7 bases from J, with 8 bases in between. The CDR3 loop reads CASSLVTGQPQHF. CDR3 nucleotides: TGTGCCAGCAGTTTAGTCACAGGCCAGCCCCAGCATTTT.

This clonotype has more than one count but fewer than ten. This chain links TRBV6-5 with TRBJ1-6; 8 nucleotides match TRBD1. Losses at the gene ends were 6 bases for V and 10 bases for J; bases not matched to a gene: 2. Germline CDR1 and CDR2: MNHEY and SVGAGI. This CDR3 is built from 12 residues. In DNA, the CDR3 is TGTGCCAGCAGGACAGGGGAATCACCCCTCCACTTT. Translating it yields CASRTGESPLHF.

The CDR3 region has the DNA TGTGCCACTCAAAGGGAGAACACTGAAGCTTTCTTT. Protein product: CATQRENTEAFF. The J gene is TRBJ1-1, the V gene TRBV6-6; D is ambiguous. Looked up from germline, CDR1 is MNHNY and CDR2 is SVGAGI (reference sequence). V shed 10 bases and J shed 1 base, with 10 bases lying between them. This CDR3 region has 12 residues.

V gene TRBV24-1 combines with J gene TRBJ2-5; 12 bases map to TRBD2. Germline-derived CDR1 and CDR2 are KGHDR and SFDVKD. The trim removed 2 bases at V and 4 bases at J, leaving 7 bases unmatched. The CDR3 loop spans 17 amino acids. CDR3 loop: CATSDSRLAGGGETQYF. As DNA, the CDR3 is TGTGCCACCAGTGATTCCCGGCTAGCGGGAGGGGGAGAGACCCAGTACTTC.

In its sample, this clonotype was seen many times. This chain joins TRBV12-3 or TRBV12-4 and TRBJ1-2; D not resolved. V shed 1 base and J shed 2 bases, with 5 bases lying between them. CDR3 length equals 13 residues. CDR3: CASSLELNYGYTF. CDR3 DNA sequence: TGTGCCAGCAGTTTAGAGCTAAACTATGGCTACACCTTC.

The chain couples TRBV20-1 to TRBJ1-4; unclear D gene. V was pared by 4 bases and J by 6 bases, with 6 bases between. The CDR3 sequence is 11 residues long. In germline, CDR1 is DFQATT, CDR2 SNEGSKA (reference sequence). The CDR3 region has the DNA TGCAGTGCTATGTACGATGAAAAACTGTTTTTT. Amino acid sequence: CSAMYDEKLFF.